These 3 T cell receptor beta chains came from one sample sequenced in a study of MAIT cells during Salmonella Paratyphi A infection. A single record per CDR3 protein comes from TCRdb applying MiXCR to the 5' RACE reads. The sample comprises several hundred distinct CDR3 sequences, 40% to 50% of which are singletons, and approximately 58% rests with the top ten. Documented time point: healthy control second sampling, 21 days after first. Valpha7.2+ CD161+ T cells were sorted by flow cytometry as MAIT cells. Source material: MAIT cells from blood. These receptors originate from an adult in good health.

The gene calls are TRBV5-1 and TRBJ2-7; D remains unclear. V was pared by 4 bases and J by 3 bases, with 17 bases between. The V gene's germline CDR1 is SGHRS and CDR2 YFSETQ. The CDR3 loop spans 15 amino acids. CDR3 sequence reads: CASSPARRQDYEQYF. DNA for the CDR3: TGCGCCAGCAGCCCGGCTAGGCGGCAGGACTACGAGCAGTACTTC.

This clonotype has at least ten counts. The CDR3 DNA sequence: TGTGCCAGTAGTACCCAGCTCCACAATGAGCAGTTCTTC. Protein sequence: CASSTQLHNEQFF. This chain uses TRBV19 with TRBJ2-1; D is undetermined. The CDR3 runs to 13 residues. Germline lookup yields CDR1 LNHDA and CDR2 SQIVND (reference sequence). The germline V and J ends were trimmed by 4 bases and 5 bases, with 9 bases remaining between them.

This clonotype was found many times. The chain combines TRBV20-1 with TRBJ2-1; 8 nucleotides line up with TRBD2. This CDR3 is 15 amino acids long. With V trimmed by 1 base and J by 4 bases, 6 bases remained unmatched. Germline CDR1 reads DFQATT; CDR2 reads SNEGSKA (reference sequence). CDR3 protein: CSARGEGLDYNEQFF. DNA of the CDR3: TGCAGTGCTAGAGGGGAGGGACTAGATTACAATGAGCAGTTCTTC.